The rows below give T cell receptor beta chains drawn from one sample of a study of T cell repertoires in cytomegalovirus infection. No antigens are known for them. TCRdb independently ran MiXCR on the reads; one entry per CDR3 protein. This table has approximately 730,000 distinct CDR3 sequences, 33% appearing once. Source: cultured PBMCs, taken from culture after CMV antigen stimulation. These receptors all come from a human donor in good health (CMV status not recorded). Some clones in this sample may be carry-over from other donors' samples. CDR3s include the opening cysteine and the closing phenylalanine or tryptophan. The D gene is left open where the match is weak. Clone size is stated in some rows and not others, as once, few, many or a class when expanded.

D gene,V gene,clone size,J gene,CDR3 protein,CDR3 DNA
TRBD2,TRBV4-2,few,TRBJ2-3,CASSQDKGSGRGTDTQYF,TGTGCCAGCAGCCAGGACAAGGGCAGCGGGAGAGGAACAGATACGCAGTATTTT
.,TRBV5-5,.,TRBJ1-1,CASRTERHLTEAFF,TGTGCCAGCAGGACGGAAAGACATCTCACTGAAGCTTTCTTT
.,TRBV19,few,TRBJ2-7,CASSISWGGPLREQYF,TGTGCCAGTAGTATTTCTTGGGGAGGCCCCTTACGCGAGCAGTACTTC
TRBD2,TRBV4-2,.,TRBJ2-1,CASSQGLAGGEGGEQFF,TGTGCCAGCAGCCAAGGACTAGCGGGGGGCGAAGGAGGGGAGCAGTTCTTC
.,TRBV4-1,many,TRBJ1-1,CASSQDMNTEAFF,TGCGCCAGCAGCCAAGATATGAACACTGAAGCTTTCTTT
.,TRBV6-1,.,TRBJ2-3,CASLQGVISTQYF,TGTGCCAGCCTACAGGGCGTAATATCCACGCAGTATTTT
.,TRBV18,.,TRBJ2-4,CASSPRAPEDIQYF,TGTGCCAGCTCCCCCCGCGCCCCCGAGGACATTCAGTACTTC
.,TRBV6-6,many,TRBJ1-5,CASSYGVNQPQHF,TGTGCCAGCAGTTACGGAGTCAATCAGCCCCAGCATTTT
.,TRBV2,.,TRBJ1-4,CASRGYNNEKLFF,TGTGCCAGCAGAGGATACAATAATGAAAAACTGTTTTTT
TRBD2,TRBV20-1,few,TRBJ2-5,CSSSGAPETQYF,TGCAGCTCTAGCGGGGCCCCCGAGACCCAGTACTTC
TRBD1,TRBV18,few,TRBJ1-4,CASSPDRQNEKLFF,TGTGCCAGCTCACCGGACAGGCAGAATGAAAAACTGTTTTTT
TRBD2,TRBV14,many,TRBJ2-1,CASSQDGQREGDEQFF,TGTGCCAGCAGCCAAGATGGCCAGCGGGAAGGGGATGAGCAGTTCTTC
.,TRBV7-8,few,TRBJ1-6,CASATQGEGSPLHF,TGTGCCAGCGCTACCCAGGGTGAGGGGTCACCCCTCCACTTT
TRBD2,TRBV27,.,TRBJ2-7,CASTPGGGGPGEQYF,TGTGCCAGCACGCCGGGTGGGGGAGGGCCGGGGGAGCAGTACTTC
.,TRBV28,.,TRBJ2-3,CASLGGRTDTQYF,TGTGCCAGCCTGGGGGGCCGGACAGATACGCAGTATTTT
.,TRBV7-9,many,TRBJ2-3,CASSLAVAGTDTQYF,TGTGCCAGCAGCTTAGCTGTAGCGGGCACAGATACGCAGTATTTT
TRBD2,TRBV6-2/TRBV6-3,.,TRBJ2-2,CASSIRGSAGELFF,TGTGCCAGCAGTATCCGCGGGAGTGCCGGGGAGCTGTTTTTT
TRBD1,TRBV5-1,.,TRBJ1-6,CASSLLAGGDSPLHF,TGCGCCAGCAGCTTGCTGGCAGGGGGTGATTCACCCCTCCACTTT
TRBD2,TRBV6-6,.,TRBJ2-1,CASTGASGGGYNEQFF,TGTGCCAGCACTGGGGCTAGCGGGGGGGGTTACAATGAGCAGTTCTTC
.,TRBV6-8,.,TRBJ1-2,CASSQDGAGYTF,TGTGCCAGCAGCCAGGATGGGGCTGGCTACACCTTC
.,TRBV2,once,TRBJ2-7,CASSVAGIYEQYF,TGTGCCAGCAGTGTTGCAGGGATCTACGAGCAGTACTTC
.,TRBV7-6,few,TRBJ1-5,CASSLGPQQTNQPQHF,TGTGCCAGCAGCTTAGGACCCCAGCAAACAAATCAGCCCCAGCATTTT
.,TRBV5-4,.,TRBJ1-1,CASSLEQGVGTEAFF,TGTGCCAGCAGCTTGGAGCAGGGAGTGGGCACTGAAGCTTTCTTT
TRBD2,TRBV12-3/TRBV12-4,few,TRBJ2-2,CASRLAGGELFF,TGTGCCAGCAGGCTAGCGGGCGGGGAGCTGTTTTTT
.,TRBV6-1,few,TRBJ1-2,CASRSRQPPYGYTF,TGTGCCAGCAGGAGCAGACAGCCACCCTATGGCTACACCTTC
.,TRBV3-1,once,TRBJ2-7,CASSQEAFYEQYF,TGTGCCAGCAGCCAAGAGGCCTTTTACGAGCAGTACTTC
.,TRBV4-3,.,TRBJ1-3,CASSTPGAGNTIYF,TGCGCCAGCAGCACGCCAGGGGCTGGAAACACCATATATTTT
TRBD2,TRBV6-1,few,TRBJ2-1,CASSEVGTSGGEQFF,TGTGCCAGCAGTGAAGTCGGGACTAGCGGGGGTGAGCAGTTCTTC
.,TRBV6-1,few,TRBJ2-7,CAIKPDRLSYEQYF,TGTGCCATCAAACCGGACCGATTGTCCTACGAGCAGTACTTC
TRBD1,TRBV2,.,TRBJ1-3,CASSWDREVSGNTIYF,TGTGCCAGCAGCTGGGACAGGGAGGTCTCTGGAAACACCATATATTTT
TRBD1,TRBV12-3/TRBV12-4,.,TRBJ2-7,CASRTGQGRTYEQYF,TGTGCCAGCAGGACTGGACAGGGAAGAACCTACGAGCAGTACTTC
TRBD1,TRBV7-2,few,TRBJ2-7,CASSGTTGVESYEQYF,TGTGCCAGCAGCGGCACGACAGGGGTAGAATCCTACGAGCAGTACTTC
.,TRBV6-5,.,TRBJ1-2,CASSYSSGDGYTF,TGTGCCAGCAGTTACTCCTCAGGGGACGGCTACACCTTC
TRBD2,TRBV7-9,.,TRBJ2-3,CASSLPVLAGPTRITDTQYF,TGTGCCAGCAGCTTACCGGTCCTAGCGGGACCCACTAGAATCACAGATACGCAGTATTTT
TRBD1,TRBV7-9,few,TRBJ2-5,CASGQATQETQYF,TGTGCCAGCGGACAGGCCACCCAAGAGACCCAGTACTTC
.,TRBV7-6,many,TRBJ2-1,CASSSTGHNEQFF,TGTGCCAGCAGCTCCACAGGTCACAATGAGCAGTTCTTC
.,TRBV6-4,.,TRBJ1-1,CARQGGVKTGWTEAFF,TGTGCCAGGCAAGGCGGGGTTAAGACAGGATGGACTGAAGCTTTCTTT
.,TRBV19,.,TRBJ1-4,CASQGGLNEKLFF,TGTGCCAGTCAGGGCGGTTTGAATGAAAAACTGTTTTTT
TRBD1,TRBV5-6,once,TRBJ2-7,CASSPLSRDRMYEQYF,TGTGCCAGCAGCCCACTCAGCCGGGACAGGATGTACGAGCAGTACTTC
.,TRBV5-1,.,TRBJ2-2,CASSLPGVATGELFF,TGCGCCAGCAGCTTGCCAGGGGTAGCGACCGGGGAGCTGTTTTTT
.,TRBV4-3,few,TRBJ1-1,CASSPGIGNEAFF,TGCGCCAGCAGCCCTGGGATTGGGAATGAAGCTTTCTTT
.,TRBV25-1,.,TRBJ2-5,CASSEYKASAQETQYF,TGTGCCAGCAGTGAATATAAGGCTAGCGCCCAAGAGACCCAGTACTTC
.,TRBV19,.,TRBJ2-2,CASSTLRDTTLLNTGELFF,TGTGCCAGTAGTACCCTCCGGGACACCACCCTTTTGAACACCGGGGAGCTGTTTTTT
TRBD2,TRBV2,.,TRBJ2-1,CASSASRGGANEQFF,TGTGCCAGCAGTGCCTCTCGCGGGGGGGCCAATGAGCAGTTCTTC
.,TRBV12-3/TRBV12-4,few,TRBJ1-4,CASSFRQTGEKLFF,TGTGCCAGCAGTTTCCGACAAACTGGGGAAAAACTGTTTTTT